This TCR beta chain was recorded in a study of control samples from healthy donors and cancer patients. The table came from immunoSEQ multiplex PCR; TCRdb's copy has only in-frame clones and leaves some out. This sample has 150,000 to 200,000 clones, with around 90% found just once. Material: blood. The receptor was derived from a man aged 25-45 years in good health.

The CDR3 loop is CASSEGVGLNLNEKLFF. CDR3 nucleotide sequence: TGTGCCAGCAGTGAAGGGGTGGGCTTGAACTTGAACGAAAAACTGTTTTTT. This chain links TRBV6-1 with TRBJ1-4; no clear D gene. Trimming left V 1 base short and J 8 bases short, with 20 bases between. The CDR3 has 17 amino acids. The germline CDR1 and CDR2 sequences are MNHNS and SASEGT.